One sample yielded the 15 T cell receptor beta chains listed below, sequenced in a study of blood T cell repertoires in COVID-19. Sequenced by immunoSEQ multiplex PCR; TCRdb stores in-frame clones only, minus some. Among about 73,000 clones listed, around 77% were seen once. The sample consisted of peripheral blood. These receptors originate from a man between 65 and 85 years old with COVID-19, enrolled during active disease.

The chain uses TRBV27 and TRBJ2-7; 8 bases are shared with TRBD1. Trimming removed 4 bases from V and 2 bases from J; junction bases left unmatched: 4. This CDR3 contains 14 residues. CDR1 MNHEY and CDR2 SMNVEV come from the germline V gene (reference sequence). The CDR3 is CASSSRQGTYEQYF. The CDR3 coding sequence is TGTGCCAGCAGTTCGAGACAGGGGACCTACGAGCAGTACTTC.

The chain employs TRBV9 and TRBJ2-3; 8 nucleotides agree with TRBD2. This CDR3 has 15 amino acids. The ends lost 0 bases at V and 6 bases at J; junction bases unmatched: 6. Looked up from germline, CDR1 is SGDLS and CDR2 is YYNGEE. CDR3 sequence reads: CASSVGAGAPDTQYF. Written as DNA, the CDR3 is TGTGCCAGCAGCGTAGGAGCGGGAGCCCCGGATACGCAGTATTTT.

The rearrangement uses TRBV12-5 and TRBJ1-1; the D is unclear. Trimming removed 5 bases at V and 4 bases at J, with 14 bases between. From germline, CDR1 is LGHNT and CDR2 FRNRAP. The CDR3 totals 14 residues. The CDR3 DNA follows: TGTGCTAGTGGTCTTACAGACACCCCCACTGAAGCTTTCTTT. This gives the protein CASGLTDTPTEAFF. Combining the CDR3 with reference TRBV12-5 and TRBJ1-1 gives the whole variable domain DARVTQTPRHKVTEMGQEVTMRCQPILGHNTVFWYRQTMMQGLELLAYFRNRAPLDDSGMPKDRFSAEMPDATLATLKIQPSEPRDSAVYFCASGLTDTPTEAFFGQGTRLTVV.

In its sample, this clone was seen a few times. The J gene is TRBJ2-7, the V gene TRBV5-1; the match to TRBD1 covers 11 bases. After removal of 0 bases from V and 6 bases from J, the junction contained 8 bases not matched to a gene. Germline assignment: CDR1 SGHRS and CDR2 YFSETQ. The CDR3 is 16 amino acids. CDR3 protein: CASSLETGTGGSEQYF. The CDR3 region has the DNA TGCGCCAGCAGCTTGGAGACCGGGACAGGGGGAAGCGAGCAGTACTTC.

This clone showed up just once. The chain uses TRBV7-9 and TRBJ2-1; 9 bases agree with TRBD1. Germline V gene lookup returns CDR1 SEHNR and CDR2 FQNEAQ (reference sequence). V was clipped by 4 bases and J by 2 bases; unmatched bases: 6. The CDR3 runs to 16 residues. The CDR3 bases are TGTGCCAGCAGCTCTCAGGACAGGGGTACCTACAATGAGCAGTTCTTC. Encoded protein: CASSSQDRGTYNEQFF.

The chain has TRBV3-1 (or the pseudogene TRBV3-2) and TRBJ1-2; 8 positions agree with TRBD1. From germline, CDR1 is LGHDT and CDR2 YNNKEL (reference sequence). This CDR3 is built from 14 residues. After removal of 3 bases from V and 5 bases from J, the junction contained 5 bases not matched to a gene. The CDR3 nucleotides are TGTGCCAGCAGCCATACCGGGACAGGATATGGCTACACCTTC. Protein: CASSHTGTGYGYTF.

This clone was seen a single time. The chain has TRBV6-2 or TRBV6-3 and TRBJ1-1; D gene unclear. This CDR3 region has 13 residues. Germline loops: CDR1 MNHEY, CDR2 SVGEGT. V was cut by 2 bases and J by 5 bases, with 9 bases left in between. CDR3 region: CASSYARSTEAFF. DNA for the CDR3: TGTGCCAGCAGTTACGCCAGGTCGACTGAAGCTTTCTTT.

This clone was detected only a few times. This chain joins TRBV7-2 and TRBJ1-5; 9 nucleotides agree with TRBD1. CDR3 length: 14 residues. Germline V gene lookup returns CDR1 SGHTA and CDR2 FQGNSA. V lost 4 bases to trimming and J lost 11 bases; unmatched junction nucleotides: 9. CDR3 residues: CASSSWTGDKAQHF. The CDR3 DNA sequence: TGTGCCAGCAGCTCCTGGACAGGGGATAAGGCCCAGCATTTT.

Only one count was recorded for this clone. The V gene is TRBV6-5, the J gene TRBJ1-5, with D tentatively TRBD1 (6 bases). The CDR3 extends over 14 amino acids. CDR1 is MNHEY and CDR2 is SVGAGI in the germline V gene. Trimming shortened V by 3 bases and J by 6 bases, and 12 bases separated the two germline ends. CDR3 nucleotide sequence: TGTGCCAGCAGTTATGGGGGGGCCACTCAGCCCCAGCATTTT. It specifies CASSYGGATQPQHF.

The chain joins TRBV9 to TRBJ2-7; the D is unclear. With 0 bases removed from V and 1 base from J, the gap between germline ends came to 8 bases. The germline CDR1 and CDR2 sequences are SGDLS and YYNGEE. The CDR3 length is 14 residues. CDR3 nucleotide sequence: TGTGCCAGCAGCGTAGCTGGCCCGTCCTACGAGCAGTACTTC. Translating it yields CASSVAGPSYEQYF. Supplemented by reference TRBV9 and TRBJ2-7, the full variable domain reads DSGVTQTPKHLITATGQRVTLRCSPRSGDLSVYWYQQSLDQGLQFLIQYYNGEERAKGNILERFSAQQFPDLHSELNLSSLELGDSALYFCASSVAGPSYEQYFGPGTRLTVT.

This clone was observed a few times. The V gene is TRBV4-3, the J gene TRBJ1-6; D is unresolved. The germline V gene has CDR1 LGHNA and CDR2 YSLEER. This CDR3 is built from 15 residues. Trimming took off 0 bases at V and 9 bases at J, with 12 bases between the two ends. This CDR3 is CASSQDRPQLSPLHF. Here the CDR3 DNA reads TGCGCCAGCAGCCAAGATCGCCCCCAACTTTCACCCCTCCACTTT.

The CDR3 sequence: CASSQGANEKLFF. CDR3 DNA: TGTGCCAGCAGCCAAGGAGCTAATGAAAAACTGTTTTTT. This chain connects TRBV14 to TRBJ1-4; D unresolved. There are 13 residues in the CDR3. Per germline, CDR1 SGHDN and CDR2 FVKESK. The germline V and J ends were trimmed by 1 base and 3 bases, with 3 bases remaining between them.

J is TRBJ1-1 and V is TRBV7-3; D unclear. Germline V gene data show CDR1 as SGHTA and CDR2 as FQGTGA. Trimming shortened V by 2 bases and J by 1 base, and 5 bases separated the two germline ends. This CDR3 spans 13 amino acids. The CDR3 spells CASSLQKNTEAFF. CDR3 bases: TGTGCCAGCAGCTTACAGAAGAACACTGAAGCTTTCTTT.

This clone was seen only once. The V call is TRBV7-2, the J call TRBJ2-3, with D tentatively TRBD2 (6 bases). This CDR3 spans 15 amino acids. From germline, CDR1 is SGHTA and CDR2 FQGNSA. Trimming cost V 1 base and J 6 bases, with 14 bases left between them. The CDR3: CASSLVAVRVDTQYF. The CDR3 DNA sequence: TGTGCCAGCAGCTTAGTAGCGGTCCGCGTTGATACGCAGTATTTT.

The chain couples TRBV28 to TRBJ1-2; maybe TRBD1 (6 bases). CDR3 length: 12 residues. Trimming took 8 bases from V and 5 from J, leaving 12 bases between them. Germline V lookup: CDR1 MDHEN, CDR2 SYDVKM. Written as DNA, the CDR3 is TGTGCCAGCGGGGGACAAACTTATGGCTACACCTTC. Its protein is CASGGQTYGYTF.